The T cell receptor (beta chain) described here comes from a study of blood T cell repertoires in COVID-19. Across the study: Sample material is recorded as cDNA or gDNA derived from T cells, B-cell-depleted T cells, or PBMCs.

Germline CDR1 is KGHSH and CDR2 is LQKENI. With 4 bases removed from V and 8 bases from J, the gap between germline ends came to 5 bases. The CDR3 loop spans 11 amino acids. In the authors' workflow: Nucleated cell number was recorded as an estimate derived from reference gene primer amplification. This table comes from immunoSEQ multiplex PCR, and its TCRdb copy is limited to in-frame clones, with some not included. That table supplies the V and J calls and clone size; D and trimming were determined from the DNA. The table has approximately 96,000 clones, over 70% seen once; the top ten hold around 10%.

The rearrangement links TRBV18 to TRBJ1-4, with D unresolved. The TCR comes from a woman over 75 with acute or convalescent COVID-19. The sequenced sample was peripheral blood. The CDR3 region has the DNA TGTGCCAGCTCACTGCAGGAAAAACTGTTTTTT. Translation gives CASSLQEKLFF.